This TCR beta chain was observed in a study of T-cell reconstitution after alpha-beta-depleted transplantation in children. Researchers prepared the TCRbeta library using unique molecular identifiers, the study reports. From the PCR reads, TCRdb called clonotypes with MiXCR, one entry per CDR3 protein. The table shows 200,000 to 300,000 distinct CDR3 sequences, with around 25% occurring only once. This clonotype was seen more than once but under ten times. The antigen remains undetermined. J was trimmed by 0 bases and V by 4 bases; bases with no gene match: 9. The CDR3 has 16 amino acids. The germline V gene encodes CDR1 SQVTM and CDR2 ANQGSEA. Study results and caveats: About two months after transplant, alpha-beta T cells reportedly came from several hundred expanded graft clones. Newly produced T cells mostly provided counts and TCRbeta diversity after one year, as hyperexpanded clones declined.

This specimen was PBMCs, taken before TCRalphabeta/CD19-depleted stem cell transplant. The TCR was taken from a girl aged 2-15 years with Fanconi anemia, due to receive a stem cell transplant. The V gene is TRBV29-1, the J gene TRBJ1-1, with 9 bases matching TRBD1. The CDR3 DNA is TGCAGCGTTGTGGGACAGGGACAATTTTTGAACACTGAAGCTTTCTTT. Its translation is CSVVGQGQFLNTEAFF.